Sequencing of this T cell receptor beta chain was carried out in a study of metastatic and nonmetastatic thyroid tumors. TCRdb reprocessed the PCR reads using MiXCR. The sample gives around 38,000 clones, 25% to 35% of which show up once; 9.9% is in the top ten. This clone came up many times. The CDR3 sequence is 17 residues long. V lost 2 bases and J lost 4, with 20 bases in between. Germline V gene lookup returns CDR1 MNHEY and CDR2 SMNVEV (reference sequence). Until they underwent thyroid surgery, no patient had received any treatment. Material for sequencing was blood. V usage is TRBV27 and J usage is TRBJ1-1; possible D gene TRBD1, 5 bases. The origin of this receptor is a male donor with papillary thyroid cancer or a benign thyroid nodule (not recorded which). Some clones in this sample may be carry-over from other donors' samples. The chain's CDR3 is CASSLGRGWGRGTEAFF. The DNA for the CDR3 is TGTGCCAGCAGTTTAGGGCGTGGGTGGGGGAGGGGCACTGAAGCTTTCTTT.